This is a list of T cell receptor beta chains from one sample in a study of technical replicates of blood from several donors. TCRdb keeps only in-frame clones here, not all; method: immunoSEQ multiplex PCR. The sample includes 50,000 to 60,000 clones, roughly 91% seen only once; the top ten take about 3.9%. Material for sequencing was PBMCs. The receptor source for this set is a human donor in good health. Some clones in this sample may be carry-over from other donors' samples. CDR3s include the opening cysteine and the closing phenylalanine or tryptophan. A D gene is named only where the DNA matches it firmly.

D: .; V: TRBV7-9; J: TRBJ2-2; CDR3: CASSLVQGKAGELFF; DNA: TGTGCCAGCAGCTTAGTACAGGGAAAGGCCGGGGAGCTGTTTTTT
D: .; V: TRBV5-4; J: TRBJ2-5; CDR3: CASSLGAPDNLQETQYF; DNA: TGTGCCAGCAGCTTGGGTGCTCCGGACAATCTCCAAGAGACCCAGTACTTC
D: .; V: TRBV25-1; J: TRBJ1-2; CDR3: CASSDHSAGGYTF; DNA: TGTGCCAGCAGTGACCACAGTGCTGGTGGCTACACCTTC
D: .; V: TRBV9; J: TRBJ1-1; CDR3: CASSAQLQGATEAFF; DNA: TGTGCCAGCAGCGCCCAACTACAGGGAGCCACTGAAGCTTTCTTT
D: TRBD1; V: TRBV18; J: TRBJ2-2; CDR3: CASSPPGQLNTGELFF; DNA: TGTGCCAGCTCACCACCGGGACAGCTGAACACCGGGGAGCTGTTTTTT
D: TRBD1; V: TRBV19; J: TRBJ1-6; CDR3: CASRTGGGNSPLHF; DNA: TGTGCCAGTAGGACAGGGGGCGGGAATTCACCCCTCCACTTT
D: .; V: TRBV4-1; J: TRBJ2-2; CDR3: CASSQRGDRNTGELFF; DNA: TGCGCCAGCAGCCAGCGAGGCGACAGAAACACCGGGGAGCTGTTTTTT
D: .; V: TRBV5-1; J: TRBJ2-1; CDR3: CASSLDPGNVEQFF; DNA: TGCGCCAGCAGCTTAGATCCAGGGAATGTTGAGCAGTTCTTC
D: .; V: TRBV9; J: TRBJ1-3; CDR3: CASSDTRRGFSGNTIYF; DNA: TGTGCCAGCAGCGACACGAGAAGAGGATTCTCTGGAAACACCATATATTTT
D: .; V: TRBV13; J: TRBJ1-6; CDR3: CASSFALSSYNSPLHF; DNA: TGTGCCAGCAGCTTTGCTCTGAGCTCCTATAATTCACCCCTCCACTTT
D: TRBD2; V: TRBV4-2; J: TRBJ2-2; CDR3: CASSQEGGRNTGELFF; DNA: TGTGCCAGCAGCCAAGAAGGCGGGAGAAACACCGGGGAGCTGTTTTTT
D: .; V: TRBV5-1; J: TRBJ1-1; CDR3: CASLGEGSTEAFF; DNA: TGCGCCAGCTTGGGGGAGGGCTCCACTGAAGCTTTCTTT
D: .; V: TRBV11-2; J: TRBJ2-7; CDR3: CASSPPSSYEQYF; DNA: TGTGCCAGCAGCCCGCCTAGCTCCTACGAGCAGTACTTC
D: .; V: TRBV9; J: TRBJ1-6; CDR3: CASSVGQGRNSALHF; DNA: TGTGCCAGCAGCGTAGGTCAGGGTCGAAATTCCGCCCTCCACTTT
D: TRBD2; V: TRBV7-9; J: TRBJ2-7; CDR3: CASSLGGRYEQYF; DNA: TGTGCCAGCAGCTTAGGCGGGAGGTACGAGCAGTACTTC
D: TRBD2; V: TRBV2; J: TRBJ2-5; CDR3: CASSRSSGGSETQYF; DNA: TGTGCCAGCAGTAGGTCTAGCGGGGGCTCAGAGACCCAGTACTTC
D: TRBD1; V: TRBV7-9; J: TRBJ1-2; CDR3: CASSQLVWDSKQADPRYTF; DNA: TGTGCCAGCAGCCAGCTTGTGTGGGACAGCAAGCAAGCTGATCCCCGCTACACCTTC
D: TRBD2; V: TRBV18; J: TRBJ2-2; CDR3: CASSPPGLANTGELFF; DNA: TGTGCCAGCTCACCACCTGGACTAGCAAACACCGGGGAGCTGTTTTTT
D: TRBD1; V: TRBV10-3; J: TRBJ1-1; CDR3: CAIRDREENTEAFF; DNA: TGTGCCATCAGGGACAGGGAAGAGAACACTGAAGCTTTCTTT
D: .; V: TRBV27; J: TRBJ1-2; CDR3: CASSSQGNGYTF; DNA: TGTGCCAGCAGTAGTCAGGGAAATGGCTACACCTTC